The 32 T cell receptor beta chains in this list originate from one sample, sequenced in a study of cytomegalovirus exposure and HLA in healthy donors. The primer mix had 60 Vbeta and 13 Jbeta primers. Produced via immunoSEQ multiplex PCR; TCRdb's table is partial and in-frame only. Its table lists about 47,000 clones. Input material: PBMCs. The source is a male donor in good health and CMV-seronegative.

V gene TRBV19 combines with J gene TRBJ2-5, with D tentatively TRBD2 (6 bases). CDR1 and CDR2 (germline): LNHDA, SQIVND (reference sequence). Trimming took 5 bases from V and 1 from J, leaving 11 bases between them. CDR3 length: 14 amino acids. CDR3 bases: TGTGCCAGTAGTTTCCAGACTAGCCAAGAGACCCAGTACTTC. This codes for CASSFQTSQETQYF.

The chain uses TRBV2 and TRBJ1-1; no reliable D call. The CDR3 loop spans 13 amino acids. The V end lost 4 bases, the J end lost 0 bases, and 6 bases lay between the germline ends. The germline CDR1 and CDR2 sequences are SNHLY and FYNNEI. CDR3 nucleotides: TGTGCCAGCAGTGGCGATGTGAACACTGAAGCTTTCTTT. Translation: CASSGDVNTEAFF.

The V gene is TRBV2, the J gene TRBJ1-2; tentatively, D is TRBD1 (5 bases). Trimming stripped 6 bases from V and 12 bases from J, with 17 bases between. Germline loops: CDR1 SNHLY, CDR2 FYNNEI. The CDR3 consists of 12 residues. In DNA, the CDR3 is TGTGCCAGCAGCCCTGACCGAATAGGGGACACCTTC. It specifies CASSPDRIGDTF.

The V gene is TRBV9, the J gene TRBJ1-1, with TRBD1 identical over 7 bases. V trimming: 3 bases; J trimming: 4 bases; junction bases outside the gene matches: 9. Germline CDR1 SGDLS, CDR2 YYNGEE. This CDR3 is built from 15 residues. In DNA form, the CDR3 reads TGTGCCAGCAGCGCCGGACAGGCTTCTGTCACTGAAGCTTTCTTT. Its protein product is CASSAGQASVTEAFF.

This chain links TRBV5-6 with TRBJ2-7; D is perhaps TRBD1 (6 bases). The CDR3 runs to 18 residues. The germline CDR1 and CDR2 sequences are SGHDT and YYEEEE. V gave up 0 bases and J gave up 1 base, with 20 bases separating them. CDR3 coding DNA: TGTGCCAGCAGCTTGGTCTTTCGGCAGGGGTTAGATTCCTACGAGCAGTACTTC. Translated: CASSLVFRQGLDSYEQYF.

In DNA, the CDR3 is TGCGCCAGCAGCCCGGACAGTAATTCACCCCTCCACTTT. This gives the protein CASSPDSNSPLHF. This chain connects TRBV5-1 to TRBJ1-6; perhaps TRBD1 as D (6 bases). Germline values: CDR1 SGHRS, CDR2 YFSETQ. The CDR3 is 13 amino acids. V dropped 4 bases and J dropped 6 bases, with 8 bases sitting between them. The complete variable domain, with remaining parts taken from reference TRBV5-1 and TRBJ1-6, reads KAGVTQTPRYLIKTRGQQVTLSCSPISGHRSVSWYQQTPGQGLQFLFEYFSETQRNKGNFPGRFSGRQFSNSRSEMNVSTLELGDSALYLCASSPDSNSPLHFGNGTRLTVT.

The chain joins TRBV29-1 to TRBJ1-2, with D uncertain. CDR3 length: 11 amino acids. The V and J ends lost 4 bases and 3 bases respectively, with 6 bases between them. Looked up from germline, CDR1 is SQVTM and CDR2 is ANQGSEA. The CDR3 DNA is TGCAGCGTTGTTCTCGACTATGGCTACACCTTC. It is translated as CSVVLDYGYTF.

V gene TRBV30 combines with J gene TRBJ2-7; TRBD2 might be the D (5 bases). Germline lookup yields CDR1 GTSNPN and CDR2 SVGIG (reference sequence). The CDR3 length is 12 residues. V was trimmed by 1 base and J by 5 bases, leaving 9 bases between them. As DNA, the CDR3 is TGTGCCTGGAGTGATATGGGAGACGAGCAGTACTTC. Its protein product is CAWSDMGDEQYF.

The gene calls are TRBV7-2 and TRBJ1-3; D is undetermined. The CDR3 consists of 11 residues. V was clipped by 3 bases and J by 16 bases, with 13 bases between them. Germline assignment: CDR1 SGHTA and CDR2 FQGNSA. This CDR3 is CASSFLDDVYF. The CDR3 DNA reads as TGTGCCAGCAGCTTTCTAGACGACGTGTATTTT. Full variable domain (missing parts from reference TRBV7-2 and TRBJ1-3): GAGVSQSPSNKVTEKGKDVELRCDPISGHTALYWYRQSLGQGLEFLIYFQGNSAPDKSGLPSDRFSAERTGGSVSTLTIQRTQQEDSAVYLCASSFLDDVYFGEGSWLTVV.

V and J are TRBV30 and TRBJ1-3; a weak D match, TRBD1 (6 bases). In germline, CDR1 is GTSNPN, CDR2 SVGIG (reference sequence). The ends were cut back, 3 bases at V and 3 bases at J, with 12 bases in the middle. This CDR3 is built from 14 residues. The CDR3 DNA is TGTGCCTGGAGGGGGTCAGGGGTTGGAAACACCATATATTTT. Its translation: CAWRGSGVGNTIYF.

The J gene is TRBJ1-1, the V gene TRBV5-6; D unclear. Germline CDR1 reads SGHDT; CDR2 reads YYEEEE. V shed 0 bases and J shed 0 bases, with 6 bases lying between them. The CDR3 length is 14 residues. The CDR3 loop reads CASSLGEVNTEAFF. The CDR3 coding sequence is TGTGCCAGCAGCTTGGGGGAGGTGAACACTGAAGCTTTCTTT.

The chain combines TRBV18 with TRBJ2-1; the match to TRBD2 covers 7 bases. Germline CDR1 and CDR2: KGHSH and LQKENI. Losses at the gene ends were 3 bases for V and 0 bases for J; bases not matched to a gene: 5. This CDR3 has 16 residues. The chain's CDR3 is CASSPATGGSYNEQFF. Here the CDR3 DNA reads TGTGCCAGCTCACCCGCGACGGGGGGCTCCTACAATGAGCAGTTCTTC.

This chain links TRBV7-6 with TRBJ2-1, with D maybe TRBD2 (6 bases). V gave up 1 base and J gave up 2 bases, with 12 bases separating them. The germline gives CDR1 SGHVS, CDR2 FNYEAQ. This CDR3 contains 16 residues. This chain's CDR3 is CASSLGPGRTYNEQFF. For the CDR3, the DNA is TGTGCCAGCAGCTTAGGACCGGGGAGGACCTACAATGAGCAGTTCTTC.

The chain couples TRBV29-1 to TRBJ1-1, with TRBD1 as a possible D gene (5 bases). Deletions cut 2 bases from V and 0 bases from J, with 10 bases between. CDR1 SQVTM and CDR2 ANQGSEA come from the germline V gene. This CDR3 is built from 14 residues. CDR3 sequence: CSVERQPMNTEAFF. CDR3 DNA: TGCAGCGTTGAAAGACAGCCGATGAACACTGAAGCTTTCTTT.

The chain joins TRBV5-1 to TRBJ2-2; 8 nucleotides align to TRBD2. The CDR3 spans 17 residues. Germline CDR1 and CDR2: SGHRS and YFSETQ. The trim removed 0 bases at V and 6 bases at J, leaving 10 bases unmatched. CDR3 in amino acids: CASSLGAQRGRAGELFF. CDR3 DNA: TGCGCCAGCAGCTTGGGCGCCCAGCGGGGGAGGGCCGGGGAGCTGTTTTTT. The entire variable domain, with the rest obtained from reference TRBV5-1 and TRBJ2-2, is as follows: KAGVTQTPRYLIKTRGQQVTLSCSPISGHRSVSWYQQTPGQGLQFLFEYFSETQRNKGNFPGRFSGRQFSNSRSEMNVSTLELGDSALYLCASSLGAQRGRAGELFFGEGSRLTVL.

The CDR3 loop reads CASGIGHANTGELFF. CDR3 DNA sequence: TGTGCTAGTGGTATAGGACACGCGAACACCGGGGAGCTGTTTTTT. The chain couples TRBV12-5 to TRBJ2-2, with D perhaps TRBD1 (5 bases). CDR1 is LGHNT, CDR2 FRNRAP, per germline. V lost 5 bases to trimming and J lost 0 bases, with 10 bases between them. The CDR3 runs to 15 residues.

The chain links TRBV7-3 to TRBJ1-4, with a tentative D call TRBD1 (5 bases). Germline CDR1 reads SGHTA; CDR2 reads FQGTGA. The CDR3 sequence is 13 residues long. V was pared by 10 bases and J by 8 bases, with 17 bases between. The CDR3 here is CATSGVPGEKLFF. The DNA of the CDR3 is TGTGCCACCTCGGGGGTGCCGGGAGAAAAACTGTTTTTT.

The chain employs TRBV5-6 and TRBJ1-2, with 8 bases fitting TRBD1. In germline, CDR1 is SGHDT, CDR2 YYEEEE. The length of the CDR3 is 14 residues. V gave up 3 bases and J gave up 6 bases; unmatched junction bases: 7. CDR3 amino acids: CASSWTGREDGYTF. DNA for the CDR3: TGTGCCAGCAGCTGGACAGGGAGAGAGGATGGCTACACCTTC.

The chain carries TRBV6-5 and TRBJ1-2; the match to TRBD1 covers 8 bases. The CDR3 is 16 residues long. Germline assignment: CDR1 MNHEY and CDR2 SVGAGI. V was pared by 3 bases and J by 2 bases, with 8 bases of the junction left unmatched. The CDR3 DNA sequence: TGTGCCAGCAGTTATTTACGGGACAGGTTCAACTATGGCTACACCTTC. Its protein product is CASSYLRDRFNYGYTF.

The rearrangement joins TRBV11-2 to TRBJ2-7; TRBD2 matches 8 bases. J gave up 7 bases and V 3 bases, and 11 bases lay outside the gene matches. The CDR3 is 15 amino acids. The germline gives CDR1 SGHAT, CDR2 FQNNGV. The CDR3 bases are TGTGCCAGCAGCTTGGGGACTAGAGGAGCGGATGAGCAGTACTTC. This codes for CASSLGTRGADEQYF.

The V and J genes are TRBV6-5 and TRBJ1-6; TRBD1 matches 7 bases. The CDR3 runs to 13 residues. Germline CDR1 reads MNHEY; CDR2 reads SVGAGI. V was clipped by 7 bases and J by 6 bases; unmatched bases: 3. Here the CDR3 reads CASTRQGNSPLHF. CDR3 bases: TGTGCCAGCACACGACAGGGTAATTCACCCCTCCACTTT.

The CDR3 bases are TGTGCCAGTAGTAGGGACAGGAGCTCTGGAAACACCATATATTTT. This codes for CASSRDRSSGNTIYF. The chain links TRBV19 to TRBJ1-3; 8 nucleotides agree with TRBD1. The CDR3 loop spans 15 amino acids. The trim removed 4 bases at V and 0 bases at J, leaving 2 bases unmatched. CDR1 is LNHDA, CDR2 SQIVND, per germline (reference sequence).

The V gene is TRBV18, the J gene TRBJ1-1, with a weak D call TRBD1 (5 bases). This CDR3 is built from 13 residues. CDR1 KGHSH and CDR2 LQKENI come from the germline V gene. Trimming took 2 bases from V and 3 from J, leaving 7 bases between them. CDR3 coding DNA: TGTGCCAGCTCACCAGGAGGGGACACTGAAGCTTTCTTT. Translating gives CASSPGGDTEAFF.

The chain employs TRBV6-5 and TRBJ1-1; no clear D. V lost 4 bases to trimming and J lost 7 bases, with 7 bases between them. The CDR3 extends over 11 amino acids. Per the germline V gene, CDR1 is MNHEY and CDR2 is SVGAGI. The CDR3 nucleotides are TGTGCCAGCAGTTTTGGCAGTGAAGCTTTCTTT. Encoded protein: CASSFGSEAFF.

The rearrangement links TRBV2 to TRBJ1-5; tentative D call: TRBD1 (5 bases). V dropped 3 bases and J dropped 3 bases, with 15 bases sitting between them. The CDR3 extends over 16 amino acids. Germline CDR1 and CDR2: SNHLY and FYNNEI. The CDR3 DNA reads as TGTGCCAGCAGTGATATAGGCAGGGTAGACAATCAGCCCCAGCATTTT. Translated: CASSDIGRVDNQPQHF.

The chain has TRBV30 and TRBJ1-5; 8 bases align to TRBD1. The germline CDR1 and CDR2 sequences are GTSNPN and SVGIG (reference sequence). Germline trimming cut 0 bases from V and 0 bases from J; bases unmatched to any gene: 10. This CDR3 region has 18 residues. The CDR3 nucleotides are TGTGCCTGGAGTGTAGGGGACAGGAGCCCAGGTAGCAATCAGCCCCAGCATTTT. Its protein is CAWSVGDRSPGSNQPQHF.

This chain links TRBV10-3 with TRBJ1-1; 9 bases fit TRBD1. From germline, CDR1 is ENHRY and CDR2 SYGVKD. The J segment lost 1 base and the V segment lost 6 bases, leaving 3 bases of the junction unmatched. This CDR3 is 14 amino acids long. CDR3 region: CAISQTGGNTEAFF. CDR3 DNA sequence: TGTGCCATCAGCCAGACAGGGGGGAACACTGAAGCTTTCTTT.

V and J are TRBV25-1 and TRBJ1-1, with TRBD1 identical over 7 bases. V lost 3 bases to trimming and J lost 0 bases; unmatched junction nucleotides: 7. The V gene's germline CDR1 is MGHDK and CDR2 SYGVNS. The CDR3 is 16 residues long. CDR3 loop: CASSELRTGLNTEAFF. DNA for the CDR3: TGTGCCAGCAGTGAGCTGAGGACAGGCTTGAACACTGAAGCTTTCTTT.

The chain uses TRBV5-4 and TRBJ1-1, with D perhaps TRBD1 (6 bases). The V end was cut by 2 bases, the J end by 1 base, with 12 bases between. Germline V gene sequence: CDR1 SGHNT, CDR2 YYREEE (reference sequence). The CDR3 totals 15 residues. The CDR3 spells CASSLQSQGNTEAFF. The CDR3 nucleotides are TGTGCCAGCAGCTTACAATCACAGGGGAACACTGAAGCTTTCTTT.

This chain uses TRBV4-3 with TRBJ1-5, with TRBD1 matching over 7 bases. In germline, CDR1 is LGHNA, CDR2 YSLEER. CDR3 length: 15 residues. The V and J ends lost 0 bases and 7 bases, in that order; junction bases with no gene match: 6. The DNA of the CDR3 is TGCGCCAGCAGCCAAGAAGACAGGGTGGACCAGCCCCAGCATTTT. Its protein is CASSQEDRVDQPQHF.

The CDR3 reads CASSLPRGPEAFF. The CDR3 DNA sequence: TGTGCCAGCAGCCTACCCCGGGGTCCTGAAGCTTTCTTT. The genes are TRBV4-2 and TRBJ1-1; D gene unclear. The length of the CDR3 is 13 residues. V was trimmed by 4 bases and J by 6 bases, leaving 12 bases between them. Germline V gene lookup returns CDR1 LGHNA and CDR2 YNFKEQ.

The chain uses TRBV6-5 and TRBJ2-1; a weak D match, TRBD2 (6 bases). Germline CDR1 and CDR2: MNHEY and SVGAGI. Trimming took 0 bases from V and 0 from J, leaving 9 bases between them. CDR3 length: 16 amino acids. CDR3 amino acids: CASSYSGAGSYNEQFF. The CDR3 nucleotides are TGTGCCAGCAGTTACTCAGGAGCGGGCTCCTACAATGAGCAGTTCTTC.